The rows below give T cell receptor beta chains drawn from one sample of a study of post-analysis software for immune sequencing data. Via MiXCR, TCRdb re-called the PCR reads, giving one row per CDR3 protein. The table lists just over 250,000 distinct CDR3 sequences, roughly a third of them singletons. The specimen was blood. These receptors originate from a girl aged 10 to 17 with multiple sclerosis. CDR3s include the opening cysteine and the closing phenylalanine or tryptophan. A D gene is named only where the DNA matches it firmly. For some rows the clone size is stated as once, few or many, or as a class when expanded; others skip it.

D gene	J gene	V gene	clone size	CDR3 DNA	CDR3 protein
TRBD2	TRBJ2-1	TRBV7-9	NA	TGTGCCGATACTCCGGCTAGCGGAATCTGCAATGAGCAGTTCTTC	CADTPASGICNEQFF
NA	TRBJ2-7	TRBV5-1	many	TGCGCCAGCAGCTTGGGATCGGGTTACTCCTACGAGCAGTACTTC	CASSLGSGYSYEQYF
TRBD1	TRBJ2-3	TRBV4-1	many	TGCGCCAGCAGCCAGACAGGGAGCACAGATACGCAGTATTTT	CASSQTGSTDTQYF
NA	TRBJ2-5	TRBV4-1	many	TGCGCCAGCAGCCAAGACCTTCCTGGGGTTGGGGGGACCCAGTACTTC	CASSQDLPGVGGTQYF
TRBD2	TRBJ2-1	TRBV28	many	TGTGCCAGCAGTTTAGGCGATAAACTAGCGCAGAGCTCCTACAATGAGCAGTTCTTC	CASSLGDKLAQSSYNEQFF
NA	TRBJ2-3	TRBV20-1	many	TGCAGTGCGCCCCCAGGGGGGGATACGCAGTATTTT	CSAPPGGDTQYF
TRBD1	TRBJ2-3	TRBV9	NA	TGTGCCAGCAGCGCGACAGGGTCGGGAAAAGATGCGCAGTATTTT	CASSATGSGKDAQYF
TRBD2	TRBJ2-1	TRBV7-9	few	TGTGCCAGCAGCCGACTGACTAGCGGGAACTCCTTAGACAATGAGCAGTTCTTC	CASSRLTSGNSLDNEQFF
TRBD1	TRBJ2-5	TRBV7-9	many	TGTGCCAGCAGCCGGACAGGGGAAGAGACCCAGTACTTC	CASSRTGEETQYF
NA	TRBJ2-7	TRBV6-2/TRBV6-3	many	TGTGCCAGCAGTTACGGGCAGTCAGGCTCCTACGAGCAGTACTTC	CASSYGQSGSYEQYF
TRBD2	TRBJ2-7	TRBV18	NA	TGTGCCAGCTCCACGGGCGGGGGAGACTACAATGAGCAGTACTTC	CASSTGGGDYNEQYF
NA	TRBJ2-3	TRBV7-9	many	TGTGCCAGCAGCTTATCCGGCGCAGATACGCAGTATTTT	CASSLSGADTQYF
NA	TRBJ2-7	TRBV14	NA	TGTGCCAGCAGCCGGGGGACCCTCGGGAGCGAGCAGTACTTC	CASSRGTLGSEQYF
TRBD2	TRBJ2-3	TRBV28	NA	TGTGCCAGCAGCGCCGGACGGGTAGCGGGAATAACTAGCACAGATACGCAGTATTTT	CASSAGRVAGITSTDTQYF
NA	TRBJ1-1	TRBV20-1	few	TGCAGTGCTAGAGATCAGGGGCACACTGAAGCTTTCTTT	CSARDQGHTEAFF
NA	TRBJ2-3	TRBV7-9	few	TGTGCCAGCAGCCCCTCGCTGGCGCAGTATTTT	CASSPSLAQYF
TRBD2	TRBJ2-1	TRBV4-1	many	TGCGCCAGCTCCCGGACTAACGGGAGGGTGGATGAGCAGTTCTTC	CASSRTNGRVDEQFF
TRBD1	TRBJ1-6	TRBV18	NA	TGTGCCAGCTCAACGACAGGGATCGGTGCACCCCTCCACTTT	CASSTTGIGAPLHF
TRBD1	TRBJ2-6	TRBV29-1	NA	TGCAGCGTCGCCCGGGACAGGGGAGGATCTGGGGCCAACGTCCTGACTTTC	CSVARDRGGSGANVLTF
TRBD1	TRBJ2-3	TRBV20-1	NA	TGCAGTGCTACCGCGACAGGGGCGGGAGATACGCAGTATTTT	CSATATGAGDTQYF
NA	TRBJ1-5	TRBV9	NA	TGTGCCAGCGGCGTAGGTTCTAGCAATCAGCCCCAGCATTTT	CASGVGSSNQPQHF
NA	TRBJ1-1	TRBV29-1	many	TGCAGCGTTGGGAACGTCATGAACACTGAAGCTTTCTTT	CSVGNVMNTEAFF
TRBD1	TRBJ1-2	TRBV7-3	NA	TGTGCCAGCAGCTCCGGACAGGGCTATGACTACACCTTC	CASSSGQGYDYTF
NA	TRBJ2-3	TRBV7-2	many	TGTGCCAGCAGCGCCGGGACTCCTAAAACAGATACGCAGTATTTT	CASSAGTPKTDTQYF
NA	TRBJ2-5	TRBV3-1	NA	TGTGCCAGCAGCCTCCCGGGGGGCCTCCAAGAGACCCAGTACTTC	CASSLPGGLQETQYF
NA	TRBJ2-7	TRBV6-1	many	TGTGCCAGCATCGCACAGTCCCCCTACGAGCAGTACTTC	CASIAQSPYEQYF
NA	TRBJ1-6	TRBV7-9	many	TGTGCCAGCAGCCTGCAGTCCGGCGGTAATTCACCCCTCCACTTT	CASSLQSGGNSPLHF
NA	TRBJ2-2	TRBV14	few	TGTGCCAGCAGCCAAGATATGAGGGGAGAGCTGTTTTTT	CASSQDMRGELFF
NA	TRBJ1-4	TRBV12-3/TRBV12-4	NA	TGTGCCAGCAGTTTAATGGGGGCGACTAATGAAAAACTGTTTTTT	CASSLMGATNEKLFF
NA	TRBJ2-2	TRBV5-1	NA	TGCGCCAGCAGCTTGGGGACACCCGGGGAGCTGTTTTTT	CASSLGTPGELFF
NA	TRBJ2-7	TRBV5-1	once	TGCGCCAGCAGACTGGAGGGGGGGGACTACGAGCAGTACTTC	CASRLEGGDYEQYF
TRBD1	TRBJ1-2	TRBV29-1	NA	TGCAGCGTTGAAAGGGGACAGCGGCCTTATGGCCACACCTTC	CSVERGQRPYGHTF
TRBD1	TRBJ1-2	TRBV5-6	many	TGTGCCAGCAGGCCGGGACAGGGGGCTACTAAGTCCGGCTACACCTTC	CASRPGQGATKSGYTF
NA	TRBJ1-6	TRBV5-1	many	TGCGCCAGCAGCCCTGACGGCAGGGTTGGGAATTCACCCCTCCACTTT	CASSPDGRVGNSPLHF
NA	TRBJ2-1	TRBV27	NA	TGTGCCAGCAGTTTGCAGGTCCCGGACCCGGAGTTCTTC	CASSLQVPDPEFF
TRBD2	TRBJ2-1	TRBV7-2	NA	TGTGCCAGCAGCCAGCGGGAGGGCCCCTACAATGAGCAGTTCTTC	CASSQREGPYNEQFF
NA	TRBJ1-1	TRBV7-9	few	TGTGCCAGCAGCTCAACGGCAAGTGAAGCTTTCTTT	CASSSTASEAFF
TRBD2	TRBJ2-5	TRBV5-1	many	TGCGCCAGCAGCCAAAAACTCAGCGGGGGGGCCGCGGACCAGTACTTC	CASSQKLSGGAADQYF
TRBD2	TRBJ2-5	TRBV16	NA	TGTGCCAGCAGCCCACTAGCGTCCCGGGAGACCCAGTACTTC	CASSPLASRETQYF
NA	TRBJ2-3	TRBV3-1	NA	TGTGCCTGCAGCCAGAGGGGAGCAGCAGATACGCAGTATTTT	CACSQRGAADTQYF
TRBD2	TRBJ2-3	TRBV10-3	NA	TGTGCCATCTGGCGACTAGCGGGGGGCACAGATACGCAGTATTTT	CAIWRLAGGTDTQYF
NA	TRBJ2-1	TRBV14	NA	TGTGCCAGCAGCCCGGACAGTCCCCTTGAGCAGTTCTTC	CASSPDSPLEQFF